Sequencing of this TCR beta chain was carried out in a study of shared clonotypes between healthy human individuals (dated by TCRdb to about 2020). Regarding the research as a whole: The cohort comprised a couple of women and a few men aged 18 to 49 years. For each donor, CD4 naive and CD4 memory were each given three plates, CD8 naive was given two plates, and CD8 memory was given one plate. The study deeply sequenced blood TCR repertoires of about 5 healthy adults to estimate repertoire size and the extent of clonotype sharing between individuals. To increase sequencing depth and limit assay-specific biases, TCR repertoire library preparation and sequencing were carried out by different laboratories using diverse techniques. Leukapheresis yielded between about 0.94 and 10 billion PBMCs per donor.

Germline trimming: 5 bases from V, 3 bases from J; junction bases outside gene matches: 9. CDR1 MDHEN and CDR2 SYDVKM are derived from the germline V gene. The CDR3 has 15 amino acids, counting the end cysteine and phenylalanine. CDR3 DNA only is kept here, 45 bases in frame from base 1. TCR CDR3 regions were amplified from genomic DNA by multiplex PCR using the deep immunoSEQ assay. Extracted genomic DNA from each cell subset was spread evenly across all wells of several immunoSEQ 96-well plates, with each plate serving as a replicate. For sorted subsets, each replicate PCR was loaded with approximately 0.2 ug genomic DNA, equivalent to some 31,000 T cell genomes. The purified libraries were quantified using a Qubit 3.0 fluorometer, sized with a Bioanalyzer 2100, and then quantified again using the KAPA Library Quantification kit. A separate single-read 150-cycle Illumina NextSeq 550 flow cell was used to sequence each immunoSEQ 96-well plate. The authors' analysis ran thus. Because only junctional sequences without quality scores were contained in the immunoSEQ output, filtering matching that applied to full-length reads could not be performed. Sequences were annotated with PyIR, a Python wrapper for IgBLAST v1.9, using IMGT germline references to assign V/J genes and CDR3. Reads were removed for weak V/J assignments (E-value above 1e-6), missing CDR3, stop codons, out-of-frame junctions, or ambiguous translated residues. A V3J clonotype was defined by an identical inferred V gene, J gene, and CDR3 amino acid sequence. Percentage overlap between repertoires was computed as shared unique clonotypes divided by the size of the smaller repertoire. Repertoire richness was assessed with RTK rarefaction, the Chao1 estimator, and Recon v2.1 estimates of unobserved clonotypes. Generation probabilities were computed with OLGA for all TCRbeta clonotypes obtained by the gDNA method from several donors. This is the immuneACCESS table as TCRdb keeps it, with only in-frame sequences that have V and J called. A part of the clones is gone; compared with another copy, unresolved V genes explain less than half, and the rest is unexplained. Clone size and V and J calls were adopted from that table, with D and trimming inferred from the DNA. Within this sample are approximately 2.1 million clones, with over 85% of them counted one time only. Under 0.45% of the sample goes to the ten largest clones.

Healthy HIV-negative adults with no recently reported acute infections or vaccinations were included as donors. Every donor was a Caucasian adult residing in Nashville, Tennessee, USA. Magnetic negative selection was used to enrich CD4+ T cells, after which naive cells were positively selected on CD45RA and the negative fraction became the memory subset. Blood was collected by leukapheresis, and PBMCs were isolated by Ficoll-Histopaque density gradient centrifugation and then cryopreserved in liquid nitrogen vapor phase. Analytical flow cytometry was used to check the purity and quantity of each magnetically sorted T cell population. Each sorted fraction had its genomic DNA isolated and then quantified by UV absorbance on a Nanodrop 2000c. Here is what the overall study found, with its caveats: Sharing across a few donors was observed for around 5% of naive CD4, 3% to 3.5% of naive CD8, 2% to 2.5% of memory CD4, and about 0.4% of memory CD8 clonotypes. Even with the large sequencing depth, rarefaction of the sorted-subset datasets indicated that sequencing was incomplete. Only blood was sampled, and tissue TCR repertoires likely differ from those in blood. Based on pairwise subsampling, the degree of clonotype sharing among donors was expected to be affected by sequencing depth. Estimated clonotype richness was generally larger for naive than for memory subsets. The small number of donors limited the genetic and exposure-history diversity represented. Compared with non-shared clonotypes, the clonotypes found in all four sorted-subset donors had higher generation probabilities.

A remark on this clone: Its antigen is still unknown. No base qualities exist here, and no much larger clone lies one base off it.

What was sequenced was naive CD4+ T cells from PBMCs. This specimen's cell subset or site label, per the study, means: CD45RA+ positively selected. The chain links TRBV28 with TRBJ2-7, with TRBD1 matching 8 junction bases. The TCR sequence derives from a man aged 18 to 29 in good health. Some clones in this sample may be carry-over from other donors' samples. The base sequence is TGTGCCAGCAGTCCCCCGGGACAGGAGTTCTACGAGCAGTACTTC. Its protein reads: CASSPPGQEFYEQYF.